This entry is about one TCR beta chain. Its antigen is unknown. This entry belongs to a study of type 1 regulatory T cells. Looking at the study overall: This in vitro CD4 product, T-allo10, is enriched for Tr1 cells and alloantigen-specific. Study observations and caveats: Compared with non-type 1 regulatory T cells, type 1 regulatory T cells showed a more restricted TCR repertoire.

TCRdb re-called the reads with MiXCR, one entry per CDR3 protein. The sample gives 65,000 to 80,000 distinct CDR3 sequences, about 20% of which show up once; roughly 8.3% is in the top ten. The receptor was derived from a human donor in good health. Input material: cultured type 1 regulatory T (Tr1) cells, either the whole culture or a sorted fraction (not recorded which).

The CDR3 coding sequence is TGTGCCAGCAGTGATGGACCGAGGAACACTGAAGCTTTCTTT. This gives the protein CASSDGPRNTEAFF. J is TRBJ1-1 and V is TRBV27, with D uncertain. Trimming removed 5 bases at V and 1 base at J, with 11 bases between. CDR1 and CDR2 (germline): MNHEY, SMNVEV (reference sequence). The CDR3 contains 14 residues.